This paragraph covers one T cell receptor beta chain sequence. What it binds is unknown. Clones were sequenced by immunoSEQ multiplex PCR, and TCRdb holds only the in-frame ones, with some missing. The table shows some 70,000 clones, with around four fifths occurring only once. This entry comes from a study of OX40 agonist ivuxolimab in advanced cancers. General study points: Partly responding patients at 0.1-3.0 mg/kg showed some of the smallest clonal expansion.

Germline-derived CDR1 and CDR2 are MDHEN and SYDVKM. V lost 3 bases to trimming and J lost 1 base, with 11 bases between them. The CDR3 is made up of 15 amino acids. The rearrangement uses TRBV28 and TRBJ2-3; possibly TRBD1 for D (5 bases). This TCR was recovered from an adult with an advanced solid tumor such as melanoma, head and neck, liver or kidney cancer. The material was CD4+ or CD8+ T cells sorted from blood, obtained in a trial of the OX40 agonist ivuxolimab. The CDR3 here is CASSFAGRGTDTQYF. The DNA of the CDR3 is TGTGCCAGCAGTTTCGCTGGCAGGGGCACAGATACGCAGTATTTT.